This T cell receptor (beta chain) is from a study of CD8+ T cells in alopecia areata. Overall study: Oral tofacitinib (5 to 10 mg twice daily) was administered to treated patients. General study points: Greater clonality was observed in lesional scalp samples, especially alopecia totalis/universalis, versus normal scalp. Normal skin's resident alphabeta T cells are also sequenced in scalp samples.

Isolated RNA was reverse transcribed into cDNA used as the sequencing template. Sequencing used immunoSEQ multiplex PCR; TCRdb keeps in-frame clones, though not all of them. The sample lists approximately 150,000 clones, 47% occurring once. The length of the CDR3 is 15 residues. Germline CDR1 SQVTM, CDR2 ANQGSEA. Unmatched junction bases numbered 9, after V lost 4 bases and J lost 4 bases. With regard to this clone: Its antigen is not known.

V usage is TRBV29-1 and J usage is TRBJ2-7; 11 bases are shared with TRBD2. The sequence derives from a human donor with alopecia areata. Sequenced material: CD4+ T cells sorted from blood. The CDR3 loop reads CSVGQLAGVQYEQYF. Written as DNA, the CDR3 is TGCAGCGTTGGTCAACTAGCGGGAGTCCAGTACGAGCAGTACTTC.